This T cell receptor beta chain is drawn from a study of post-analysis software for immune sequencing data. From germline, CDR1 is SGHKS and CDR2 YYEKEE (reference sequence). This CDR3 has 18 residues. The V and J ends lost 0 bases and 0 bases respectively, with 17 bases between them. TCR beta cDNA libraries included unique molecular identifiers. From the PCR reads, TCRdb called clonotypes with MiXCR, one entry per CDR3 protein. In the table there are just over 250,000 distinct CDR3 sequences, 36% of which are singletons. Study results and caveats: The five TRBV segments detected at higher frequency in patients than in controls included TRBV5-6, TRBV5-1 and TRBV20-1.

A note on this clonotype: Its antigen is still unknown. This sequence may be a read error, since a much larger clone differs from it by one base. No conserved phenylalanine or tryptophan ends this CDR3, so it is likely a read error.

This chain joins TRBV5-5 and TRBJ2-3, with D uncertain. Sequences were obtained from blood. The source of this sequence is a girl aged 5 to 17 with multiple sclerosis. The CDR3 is CASSLVPGMQDSTDTQYL. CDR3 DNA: TGTGCCAGCAGCTTGGTCCCCGGAATGCAGGACAGCACAGATACGCAGTATTTG.